This paragraph covers one T cell receptor beta chain sequence. The data are from a study of blood T cell repertoires in COVID-19. Using immunoSEQ multiplex PCR, the repertoire was profiled, and TCRdb retains in-frame clones only, with some absent. The sample lists 150,000 to 200,000 clones, 89% occurring once. The CDR3 covers 15 residues. The trim removed 6 bases at V and 6 bases at J, leaving 9 bases unmatched. Germline CDR1 MNHEY, CDR2 SVGAGI. Specimen: PBMCs or T cells enriched from blood (not recorded which). The rearrangement links TRBV6-5 to TRBJ2-7; 12 nucleotides align to TRBD2. This TCR was recovered from a middle-aged woman with acute COVID-19. CDR3 nucleotides: TGTGCCAGCAGCCCCCGACTAGCGGGAGTATCCGAGCAGTACTTC. It encodes CASSPRLAGVSEQYF.